This T cell receptor beta chain was captured in a study of T cell responses to AZD1222 COVID-19 vaccine. The wider study: Second-dose intervals near 4 or 12 weeks were combined.

Study-wide points: Repertoires were collected only later (after the peak T cell response had occurred).

Profiled with immunoSEQ multiplex PCR; TCRdb holds only in-frame clones, not every one. Of roughly 130,000 clones listed, roughly 85% are singletons. For this clone: No antigen is known for it.

CDR3 size: 11 residues. CDR1 is LNHDA and CDR2 is SQIVND in the germline V gene (reference sequence). V shed 7 bases and J shed 7 bases, with 10 bases lying between them. The source is an adult in good health. The input for sequencing was peripheral blood, taken on day 0 of AZD1222 vaccination. The V call is TRBV19, the J call TRBJ1-2; D call uncertain. Here the CDR3 reads CASTRGFGYTF. The DNA of the CDR3 is TGTGCCAGTACCCGAGGGTTTGGCTACACCTTC.